The 27 T cell receptor beta chains reported below all come from one sample, sequenced in a study of cytomegalovirus exposure and HLA in healthy donors (dated by TCRdb to about 2017). The library was obtained by the immunoSEQ multiplex PCR assay. For the multiplex PCR, a mixture combining 60 forward primers for TCR Vbeta segments and 13 reverse primers for TCR Jbeta segments was used. In its TCRdb copy, this immuneACCESS table keeps in-frame sequences only and misses some clones. Where compared with another copy, unresolved V genes explain less than half of these, and the others have no known cause. The sample table contains 120,000 to 150,000 clones; only one count was recorded for around 79% of them. Clones ranked in the top ten supply about 6.7% of the sample. What was sequenced was PBMCs. Every receptor here comes from a woman aged 40-49 years in good health and CMV-seropositive.

This rearrangement joins TRBV10-3 to TRBJ2-7; D remains ambiguous. The CDR3 consists of 13 residues. Germline assignment: CDR1 ENHRY and CDR2 SYGVKD. V shed 7 bases and J shed 1 base, with 11 bases lying between them. CDR3 in amino acids: CAITRDGSYEQYF. The CDR3, as DNA: TGTGCCATCACAAGAGACGGGTCCTACGAGCAGTACTTC.

The rearrangement uses TRBV5-5 and TRBJ1-1; 7 bases match TRBD1. CDR1 SGHKS and CDR2 YYEKEE come from the germline V gene (reference sequence). This CDR3 is built from 16 residues. The V gene end was trimmed by 1 base and the J gene end by 3 bases; junction bases not matched to a gene: 9. CDR3 in DNA: TGTGCCAGCAGCTTGAGGCCAGGGGGTACGGACACTGAAGCTTTCTTT. Translated, it gives CASSLRPGGTDTEAFF.

This chain uses TRBV4-1 with TRBJ1-2; D is uncertain. V was clipped by 1 base and J by 2 bases, with 14 bases between them. This CDR3 is built from 16 residues. CDR1 is MGHRA and CDR2 is YSYEKL in the germline V gene. CDR3 in amino acids: CASSQVFLFLNYGYTF. The CDR3 nucleotides read TGCGCCAGCAGCCAAGTTTTCCTGTTTTTAAACTATGGCTACACCTTC.

V usage is TRBV5-1 and J usage is TRBJ1-1; tentatively, D is TRBD1 (5 bases). CDR1 is SGHRS and CDR2 is YFSETQ in the germline V gene. V was cut by 4 bases and J by 1 base, with 8 bases left in between. The CDR3 has 13 residues. CDR3 region: CASSPGQNTEAFF. CDR3 sequence (DNA): TGCGCCAGCAGCCCCGGACAGAACACTGAAGCTTTCTTT.

The V call is TRBV12-5, the J call TRBJ2-1, with D possibly TRBD1 on 5 matching bases. Germline-derived CDR1 and CDR2 are LGHNT and FRNRAP. The CDR3 has 16 amino acids. Deletions cut 2 bases from V and 0 bases from J, with 11 bases between. The CDR3 DNA reads as TGTGCTAGTGGTTTGCCAGGGAAGAGCTCCTACAATGAGCAGTTCTTC. Protein product: CASGLPGKSSYNEQFF.

This chain uses TRBV29-1 with TRBJ2-2, with 7 bases lining up with TRBD2. Trimming cost V 1 base and J 1 base; bases outside gene matches: 6. The CDR3 covers 16 residues. Germline V gene data show CDR1 as SQVTM and CDR2 as ANQGSEA. The CDR3 DNA reads TGCAGCGTTGAAGCCATGGGCGGGGGGAACACCGGGGAGCTGTTTTTT. This sequence encodes CSVEAMGGGNTGELFF.

The genes are TRBV4-1 and TRBJ2-5, with D possibly matching TRBD2 (5 bases). This CDR3 is built from 13 residues. Trimming took off 0 bases at V and 7 bases at J, with 9 bases between the two ends. CDR1 MGHRA and CDR2 YSYEKL come from the germline V gene. The CDR3 nucleotides are TGCGCCAGCAGCCAAGAACTCGGAGGGACCCAGTACTTC. Translated, it gives CASSQELGGTQYF.

The chain combines TRBV28 with TRBJ2-2; D gene uncertain. Germline lookup yields CDR1 MDHEN and CDR2 SYDVKM. The CDR3 runs to 13 residues. V was shortened by 6 bases and J by 2 bases, with 7 bases between the two germline ends. CDR3 coding DNA: TGTGCCAGCAGGTTTACAAACACCGGGGAGCTGTTTTTT. Amino acids: CASRFTNTGELFF.

This chain joins TRBV18 and TRBJ1-4; D might be TRBD1 (5 bases). Trimming took off 3 bases at V and 5 bases at J, with 10 bases between the two ends. From germline, CDR1 is KGHSH and CDR2 LQKENI. This CDR3 spans 14 amino acids. CDR3 coding DNA: TGTGCCAGCTCACCTCCGGGGGAGAATGAAAAACTGTTTTTT. Its protein is CASSPPGENEKLFF.

This clone was counted a few times. In nucleotides, the CDR3 is TGCAGTGCTAGCAGGGACACTGAAGCTTTCTTT. Translation: CSASRDTEAFF. The V call is TRBV20-1, the J call TRBJ1-1; perhaps TRBD1 as D (5 bases). Germline V gene data show CDR1 as DFQATT and CDR2 as SNEGSKA (reference sequence). With 3 bases removed from V and 3 bases from J, the gap between germline ends came to 5 bases. The CDR3 consists of 11 residues.

The rearrangement joins TRBV7-7 to TRBJ2-7; 7 positions match TRBD1. The CDR3 length is 12 residues. V lost 11 bases, J lost 2 bases, and 6 bases stayed unmatched. The germline gives CDR1 SSHAT, CDR2 FNYEAQ (reference sequence). CDR3 nucleotides: TGTGCCTGTACCGACAGGGCCTACGAGCAGTACTTC. The encoded protein is CACTDRAYEQYF.

This sequence joins TRBV30 and TRBJ1-2; TRBD1 agrees at 9 bases. Per the germline V gene, CDR1 is GTSNPN and CDR2 is SVGIG (reference sequence). The length of the CDR3 is 13 residues. The trim removed 2 bases at V and 6 bases at J, leaving 4 bases unmatched. This CDR3 is CAWSPQGADGYTF. In DNA, the CDR3 is TGTGCCTGGAGTCCACAGGGGGCGGATGGCTACACCTTC.

The chain employs TRBV21-1 and TRBJ1-5; no DNA check was done on the table's D call, TRBD1. TRBV21-1 is a recognized pseudogene. The CDR3 spans 19 residues. CDR3 sequence: CASSPLRKNRVNTNQPQHF. The CDR3 coding sequence is TGTGCCAGCAGCCCCTTAAGGAAGAACAGGGTAAATACCAATCAGCCCCAGCATTTT.

This chain uses TRBV6-6 with TRBJ1-2; D is perhaps TRBD1 (6 bases). The CDR3 is 12 residues long. The V and J ends lost 7 bases and 8 bases respectively, with 14 bases between them. Germline assignment: CDR1 MNHNY and CDR2 SVGAGI (reference sequence). CDR3 coding DNA: TGTGCCAGCACCCTTGGGGGGGCAGGCTACACCTTC. Translated: CASTLGGAGYTF.

The rearrangement joins TRBV11-3 to TRBJ2-4; no definite D call. The CDR3 has 16 amino acids. Trimming shortened V by 4 bases and J by 0 bases, and 13 bases separated the two germline ends. The germline V gene encodes CDR1 SGHNT and CDR2 YENEEA. This chain's CDR3 is CASSYPIPPAKNIQYF. CDR3 nucleotide sequence: TGTGCCAGCAGCTATCCCATCCCCCCAGCCAAAAACATTCAGTACTTC.

The chain has TRBV28 and TRBJ1-1; 7 bases are shared with TRBD1. The CDR3 has 13 amino acids. Germline V gene data show CDR1 as MDHEN and CDR2 as SYDVKM. Trimming at V came to 8 bases and at J to 4 bases, leaving 7 bases not matched to a gene. The CDR3 is CASWGQPVTEAFF. CDR3 DNA sequence: TGTGCCAGCTGGGGACAGCCGGTCACTGAAGCTTTCTTT.

The rearrangement joins TRBV2 to TRBJ1-5; 9 nucleotides align to TRBD1. This CDR3 is built from 15 residues. The trim removed 3 bases at V and 4 bases at J, leaving 4 bases unmatched. Germline-derived CDR1 and CDR2 are SNHLY and FYNNEI. CDR3 amino acids: CASSEDRGGNQPQHF. The CDR3 DNA follows: TGTGCCAGCAGTGAGGACAGGGGAGGGAATCAGCCCCAGCATTTT.

The chain couples TRBV19 to TRBJ1-5; no reliable D call. V lost 10 bases to trimming and J lost 0 bases, with 16 bases between them. This CDR3 comprises 15 residues. Per germline, CDR1 LNHDA and CDR2 SQIVND (reference sequence). This CDR3 is CATDSPFLSNQPQHF. Written as DNA, the CDR3 is TGTGCCACGGATAGCCCGTTTCTTAGCAATCAGCCCCAGCATTTT.

This chain uses TRBV18 with TRBJ2-7; TRBD2 matches at 9 bases. Losses at the gene ends were 5 bases for V and 4 bases for J; bases not matched to a gene: 9. CDR1 is KGHSH, CDR2 LQKENI, per germline. This CDR3 has 15 residues. Written as DNA, the CDR3 is TGTGCCAGCTCAAATTTTAGCGGGGGCCCGTACGAGCAGTACTTC. Residues: CASSNFSGGPYEQYF.

The V and J genes are TRBV6-1 and TRBJ2-5; perhaps TRBD1 as D (6 bases). Germline V gene lookup returns CDR1 MNHNS and CDR2 SASEGT. V was clipped by 5 bases and J by 2 bases, with 15 bases between them. CDR3 length: 15 residues. Here the CDR3 reads CASSPTGTTQETQYF. DNA of the CDR3: TGTGCCAGCAGTCCAACCGGGACAACTCAAGAGACCCAGTACTTC.

The gene calls are TRBV6-5 and TRBJ2-7; 8 nucleotides match TRBD2. The V gene end was trimmed by 4 bases and the J gene end by 4 bases; junction bases not matched to a gene: 12. From germline, CDR1 is MNHEY and CDR2 SVGAGI. The CDR3 runs to 16 residues. This CDR3 reads CASSSRGSGAVYEQYF. The CDR3 nucleotides read TGTGCCAGCAGTTCACGGGGTAGCGGGGCGGTATACGAGCAGTACTTC.

The V call is TRBV19, the J call TRBJ1-1; no firm D call. V was pared by 4 bases and J by 2 bases, with 14 bases between. The CDR3 covers 15 residues. Germline values: CDR1 LNHDA, CDR2 SQIVND (reference sequence). CDR3 amino acids: CASSKQLFTNTEAFF. Here the CDR3 DNA reads TGTGCCAGTAGTAAACAGCTGTTCACTAACACTGAAGCTTTCTTT.

On this clone: At the DNA level, this CDR3 is encoded by other sequences in the same sample as well. This chain connects TRBV7-6 to TRBJ1-1; D not certain. The germline gives CDR1 SGHVS, CDR2 FNYEAQ. The V end was cut by 5 bases, the J end by 1 base, with 8 bases between. CDR3 length: 13 amino acids. For the CDR3, the DNA is TGTGCCAGCAGCCTGACGGGGAACACTGAAGCTTTCTTT. This encodes CASSLTGNTEAFF.

The genes are TRBV6-7 and TRBJ2-2, with 9 bases matching TRBD2. TRBV6-7 is an ORF; its function is uncertain. The CDR3 loop spans 20 amino acids. J gave up 4 bases and V 7 bases, and 22 bases lay outside the gene matches. The CDR3 here is CASTEGRGGLFFRVTGELFF. In DNA form, the CDR3 reads TGTGCCAGCACCGAGGGGCGGGGGGGCCTATTCTTTCGCGTCACCGGGGAGCTGTTTTTT.

The CDR3 region is CASSVGFTISGNTIYF. The DNA for the CDR3 is TGTGCCAGCAGCGTAGGGTTTACAATTTCTGGAAACACCATATATTTT. The chain is built from TRBV9 and TRBJ1-3; D is undetermined. This CDR3 spans 16 amino acids. Germline-derived CDR1 and CDR2 are SGDLS and YYNGEE. Trimming stripped 0 bases from V and 1 base from J, with 11 bases between.

This clone was counted a few times. The J gene is TRBJ1-5, the V gene TRBV30; D is unclear. The ends were cut back, 1 base at V and 6 bases at J, with 10 bases in the middle. CDR3 length equals 13 residues. Germline V gene lookup returns CDR1 GTSNPN and CDR2 SVGIG (reference sequence). CDR3 nucleotide sequence: TGTGCCTGGAGTGCTTCCTCGGGTCAGCCCCAGCATTTT. It encodes CAWSASSGQPQHF.

The J gene is TRBJ2-5, the V gene TRBV5-4; 9 bases line up with TRBD2. Germline V lookup: CDR1 SGHNT, CDR2 YYREEE (reference sequence). The CDR3 totals 16 residues. After removal of 4 bases from V and 2 bases from J, the junction contained 9 bases not matched to a gene. The CDR3: CASSPNLLAGQETQYF. CDR3 bases: TGTGCCAGCAGCCCGAACCTTCTAGCGGGGCAAGAGACCCAGTACTTC.